A selection of T cell receptor beta chains follows, all from one sample in a study of identical twins. MiXCR, applied by TCRdb to the 5' RACE reads, yields one record per CDR3 protein. Among hundreds of thousands of distinct CDR3 sequences listed, approximately 18% were seen once. The same sample was also used in a study of T cells expressing NK-cell markers.

Sequenced: PBMCs. The receptors were gathered from a young woman in good health. CDR3s include the opening cysteine and the closing phenylalanine or tryptophan. D genes are given only for firm matches. Clone size, where shown, is once, few, many, or a class for clones that have expanded.

j_gene | v_gene | abundance | d_gene | CDR3aa | CDR3nt
TRBJ2-7 | TRBV29-1 | NA | TRBD1 | CSVVGPARTGQTLGEQYF | TGCAGCGTTGTGGGGCCCGCACGGACAGGGCAAACGCTGGGGGAGCAGTACTTC
TRBJ1-1 | TRBV7-2 | many | NA | CASRTRGMNTEAFF | TGTGCCAGCAGGACGAGGGGGATGAACACTGAAGCTTTCTTT
TRBJ1-2 | TRBV12-3/TRBV12-4 | NA | NA | CASRPTGFYGYTF | TGTGCCAGCAGACCCACGGGGTTCTATGGCTACACCTTC
TRBJ2-7 | TRBV9 | few | TRBD2 | CASSVGTSEVEQYF | TGTGCCAGCAGCGTAGGGACTAGCGAGGTCGAGCAGTACTTC
TRBJ2-7 | TRBV7-9 | NA | TRBD1 | CASSLRQGTYEQYF | TGTGCCAGCAGCTTACGACAGGGTACCTACGAGCAGTACTTC
TRBJ2-1 | TRBV6-1 | few | NA | CASSEAPGVVGREQFF | TGTGCCAGCAGTGAAGCGCCGGGGGTGGTGGGACGTGAGCAGTTCTTC
TRBJ2-1 | TRBV12-3/TRBV12-4 | many | NA | CASSDPGSTRYNEQFF | TGTGCCAGCAGTGATCCGGGAAGCACTCGGTACAATGAGCAGTTCTTC
TRBJ1-2 | TRBV4-3 | few | NA | CASSQDVSGNLYGYTF | TGCGCCAGCAGCCAAGATGTTTCAGGGAACCTTTATGGCTACACCTTC
TRBJ1-2 | TRBV12-3/TRBV12-4 | NA | TRBD1 | CASRTGQDFNYGYTF | TGTGCCAGCAGAACAGGACAGGATTTTAACTATGGCTACACCTTC
TRBJ1-6 | TRBV12-3/TRBV12-4 | NA | NA | CASSFEQFNSPLHF | TGTGCCAGCAGTTTCGAACAATTTAATTCACCCCTCCACTTT
TRBJ1-4 | TRBV5-5 | few | NA | CASSLAVATNEKLFF | TGTGCCAGCAGCTTGGCGGTAGCAACTAATGAAAAACTGTTTTTT
TRBJ2-2 | TRBV3-1 | few | NA | CASSQKGNTGELFF | TGTGCCAGCAGCCAAAAAGGGAACACCGGGGAGCTGTTTTTT
TRBJ2-2 | TRBV30 | NA | NA | CAWNLASPGGELFF | TGTGCCTGGAATCTGGCTAGTCCCGGCGGGGAGCTGTTTTTT
TRBJ2-7 | TRBV6-2/TRBV6-3 | NA | TRBD2 | CASSYSSGSTHEQYF | TGTGCCAGCAGTTACTCTAGCGGGAGCACCCACGAGCAGTACTTC
TRBJ2-4 | TRBV6-2/TRBV6-3 | NA | NA | CASSWAEAKNIQYF | TGTGCCAGCAGTTGGGCGGAAGCCAAAAACATTCAGTACTTC
TRBJ2-7 | TRBV4-3 | NA | TRBD1 | CASSLQTGRIDEQYF | TGCGCCAGCAGCCTTCAGACAGGGCGCATCGACGAGCAGTACTTC
TRBJ2-3 | TRBV20-1 | few | NA | CSATREITDTQYF | TGCAGTGCAACTCGGGAGATCACAGATACGCAGTATTTT
TRBJ2-2 | TRBV20-1 | NA | NA | CSARPGATGELFF | TGCAGTGCTAGACCAGGTGCCACCGGGGAGCTGTTTTTT
TRBJ2-1 | TRBV10-3 | NA | NA | CAISESWSSSDNEQFF | TGTGCCATCAGTGAGTCTTGGTCTAGCTCAGACAATGAGCAGTTCTTC
TRBJ1-2 | TRBV7-6 | NA | NA | CASSDRGGYTF | TGTGCCAGCAGCGACCGAGGAGGCTACACCTTC
TRBJ2-1 | TRBV20-1 | NA | NA | CSATTGAYRHNEQFF | TGCAGTGCCACCACCGGGGCCTACCGCCACAATGAGCAGTTCTTC
TRBJ1-1 | TRBV15 | many | NA | CATSARTSFTEAFF | TGTGCCACCAGCGCCCGAACATCATTCACTGAAGCTTTCTTT
TRBJ2-3 | TRBV5-1 | NA | NA | CASSFGREDTQYF | TGCGCCAGCAGCTTCGGCAGGGAAGATACGCAGTATTTT
TRBJ2-7 | TRBV4-3 | NA | TRBD1 | CASSRWTGEAYEQYF | TGCGCCAGCAGCCGCTGGACAGGGGAGGCCTACGAGCAGTACTTC
TRBJ2-5 | TRBV5-6 | few | TRBD1 | CASSFGQAEETQYF | TGTGCCAGCAGCTTCGGACAGGCCGAAGAGACCCAGTACTTC
TRBJ2-1 | TRBV14 | NA | NA | CASKASSYNEQFF | TGTGCCAGCAAGGCCAGCTCCTACAATGAGCAGTTCTTC
TRBJ2-1 | TRBV5-1 | NA | TRBD2 | CASSSWRGDSYNEQFF | TGCGCCAGCAGCTCCTGGCGGGGGGACTCCTACAATGAGCAGTTCTTC
TRBJ2-5 | TRBV6-2/TRBV6-3 | NA | TRBD2 | CASSAPGTSGVQETQYF | TGTGCCAGCAGTGCACCCGGGACTAGCGGAGTCCAAGAGACCCAGTACTTC
TRBJ1-1 | TRBV7-9 | NA | NA | CASSLGLGQANTEAFF | TGTGCCAGCAGCTTAGGGTTGGGGCAGGCGAACACTGAAGCTTTCTTT
TRBJ2-3 | TRBV5-1 | few | TRBD1 | CASSLVQGTDTQYF | TGCGCCAGCAGCTTGGTACAGGGGACAGATACGCAGTATTTT
TRBJ2-7 | TRBV7-9 | NA | TRBD1 | CASSPTFDRGYEQYF | TGTGCCAGCAGCCCCACCTTCGACAGGGGCTACGAGCAGTACTTC
TRBJ1-3 | TRBV6-5 | NA | NA | CASSLDNSGNTIYF | TGTGCCAGCAGTCTCGACAACTCTGGAAACACCATATATTTT
TRBJ2-3 | TRBV30 | few | NA | CAWSVKPTQYF | TGTGCCTGGAGTGTTAAACCTACGCAGTATTTT
TRBJ2-3 | TRBV4-3 | NA | TRBD2 | CASSHELAGETDTQYF | TGCGCCAGCAGCCACGAACTAGCGGGAGAAACAGATACGCAGTATTTT
TRBJ2-1 | TRBV11-1 | NA | NA | CASSPPRGQRKSSYNEQFF | TGTGCCAGCAGCCCCCCCCGCGGCCAGCGGAAGAGCTCCTACAATGAGCAGTTCTTC
TRBJ2-7 | TRBV27 | NA | TRBD1 | CASSLLGGQGIYEQYF | TGTGCCAGCAGTTTATTAGGAGGACAGGGGATCTACGAGCAGTACTTC
TRBJ2-7 | TRBV3-1 | NA | TRBD2 | CASSEEGASGISYEQYF | TGTGCCAGCAGCGAAGAAGGGGCTAGCGGGATATCTTACGAGCAGTACTTC
TRBJ1-1 | TRBV27 | few | NA | CASSLSGLRVTEAFF | TGTGCCAGCAGTTTATCAGGGCTCAGGGTCACTGAAGCTTTCTTT
TRBJ2-2 | TRBV12-3/TRBV12-4 | many | NA | CASIQSAGELFF | TGTGCCAGCATTCAGAGCGCCGGGGAGCTGTTTTTT
TRBJ2-5 | TRBV5-1 | few | NA | CASYTAPETQYF | TGCGCCAGCTACACAGCTCCAGAGACCCAGTACTTC
TRBJ2-1 | TRBV6-5 | few | NA | CASSYDNNEQFF | TGTGCCAGCAGTTACGATAACAATGAGCAGTTCTTC
TRBJ1-1 | TRBV12-3/TRBV12-4 | NA | NA | CAGSFGAEAFF | TGTGCCGGATCCTTCGGGGCTGAAGCTTTCTTT
TRBJ2-1 | TRBV12-3/TRBV12-4 | few | TRBD2 | CASREPPRGLAGPEQFF | TGTGCCAGCAGGGAACCCCCCCGGGGACTAGCGGGACCCGAGCAGTTCTTC
TRBJ2-7 | TRBV12-3/TRBV12-4 | NA | NA | CASTILTGIRDEQYF | TGTGCCAGCACTATACTTACAGGGATTAGGGACGAGCAGTACTTC
TRBJ2-1 | TRBV29-1 | NA | NA | CSVEGVAAYNEQFF | TGCAGCGTTGAAGGGGTAGCAGCGTACAATGAGCAGTTCTTC
TRBJ2-1 | TRBV10-3 | NA | NA | CAITQGGEQFF | TGTGCCATCACCCAGGGGGGTGAGCAGTTCTTC
TRBJ2-5 | TRBV12-3/TRBV12-4 | few | TRBD1 | CASSAGQGSIQETQYF | TGTGCCAGCAGTGCCGGACAGGGATCGATTCAAGAGACCCAGTACTTC
TRBJ2-7 | TRBV4-1 | NA | TRBD2 | CASSAGTSGRPYEQYF | TGCGCCAGCAGCGCTGGGACTAGCGGCCGTCCTTACGAGCAGTACTTC
TRBJ2-1 | TRBV20-1 | NA | NA | CSATKGLLTDEQFF | TGCAGTGCTACTAAAGGACTTTTAACAGATGAGCAGTTCTTC
TRBJ2-7 | TRBV7-8 | few | NA | CASSLERVRSYEQYF | TGTGCCAGCAGCTTAGAGAGGGTCCGCTCCTACGAGCAGTACTTC
TRBJ2-7 | TRBV7-9 | few | NA | CASSFGPGRYEQYF | NA
TRBJ2-5 | TRBV5-1 | few | NA | CASTPRRPGTVETQYF | TGCGCCAGCACTCCCCGACGTCCCGGGACGGTAGAGACCCAGTACTTC
TRBJ1-1 | TRBV29-1 | few | NA | CSVKVNTEAFF | TGCAGCGTGAAGGTGAACACTGAAGCTTTCTTT
TRBJ2-1 | TRBV20-1 | few | NA | CSARDPGEGLGEQFF | TGCAGTGCTAGAGACCCAGGGGAAGGCTTGGGTGAGCAGTTCTTC
TRBJ1-1 | TRBV29-1 | few | NA | CSVGSSPEAFF | TGCAGCGTAGGTTCCAGCCCTGAAGCTTTCTTT
TRBJ2-7 | TRBV9 | NA | TRBD2 | CASSVEGTSGTEQYF | TGTGCCAGCAGCGTAGAAGGAACTAGCGGAACCGAGCAGTACTTC
TRBJ2-7 | TRBV6-5 | few | NA | CASSYSTRTTYEQYF | TGTGCCAGCAGTTACTCGACGCGGACGACCTACGAGCAGTACTTC